This TCR beta chain was captured in a study of OX40 agonist ivuxolimab in advanced cancers. Repertoires were generated with immunoSEQ multiplex PCR, while TCRdb's copy carries only in-frame clones and drops some. The sample shows 65,000 to 80,000 clones, around 92% of them seen only once. Germline values: CDR1 SGHVS, CDR2 FQNEAQ. CDR3 size: 16 residues. Trimming removed 5 bases from V and 10 bases from J; junction bases left unmatched: 14. The input for sequencing was CD4+ or CD8+ T cells sorted from blood, taken in a trial of the OX40 agonist ivuxolimab. The V and J genes are TRBV7-8 and TRBJ1-4; 9 bases are a match to TRBD1. This receptor was identified in an adult with an advanced solid tumor such as melanoma, head and neck, liver or kidney cancer. The CDR3 spells CASSGLQGADTGKLFF. The CDR3 coding sequence is TGTGCCAGCAGCGGTCTACAGGGGGCGGATACGGGAAAACTGTTTTTT.